These 23 T cell receptor beta chains came from one sample sequenced in a study of cytomegalovirus exposure and HLA in healthy donors. Sequencing used immunoSEQ multiplex PCR; TCRdb keeps in-frame clones, though not all of them. This sample yields about 130,000 clones, of which 89% are seen a single time; approximately 10% belongs to the top ten. Sequencing used PBMCs. These receptors came from a woman aged 18-29 years in good health and CMV-seropositive.

The V and J genes are TRBV7-9 and TRBJ2-7; 7 positions agree with TRBD2. V lost 7 bases to trimming and J lost 0 bases; unmatched junction nucleotides: 3. Germline loops: CDR1 SEHNR, CDR2 FQNEAQ (reference sequence). The CDR3 extends over 13 amino acids. DNA for the CDR3: TGTGCCAGCATGGGACTAAGCTCCTACGAGCAGTACTTC. Translated, it gives CASMGLSSYEQYF.

The CDR3 loop is CASSTPSGQSYNEQFF. The CDR3 nucleotides are TGCGCCAGCAGCACCCCCTCGGGACAGTCTTACAATGAGCAGTTCTTC. This chain joins TRBV4-1 and TRBJ2-1; 7 bases agree with TRBD1. V lost 5 bases to trimming and J lost 4 bases; unmatched junction nucleotides: 11. The CDR3 covers 16 residues. CDR1 and CDR2 from the germline V gene are MGHRA and YSYEKL.

The chain couples TRBV7-8 to TRBJ1-2, with D hard to call. CDR3 size: 12 residues. Germline CDR1 reads SGHVS; CDR2 reads FQNEAQ. V was shortened by 5 bases and J by 7 bases, with 11 bases between the two germline ends. CDR3 bases: TGTGCCAGCAGCCAGACCCGGAGTGGCTACACCTTC. This gives the protein CASSQTRSGYTF.

J is TRBJ2-5 and V is TRBV5-1; 7 bases match TRBD1. This CDR3 spans 13 amino acids. With 6 bases clipped from V and 5 bases from J, the junction kept 7 bases outside the gene matches. CDR1 SGHRS and CDR2 YFSETQ come from the germline V gene. CDR3 loop: CASNYDRAETQYF. CDR3 DNA: TGCGCCAGCAACTATGACAGGGCGGAGACCCAGTACTTC.

V is TRBV6-9 and J is TRBJ1-4; 11 bases align to TRBD1. CDR3 length equals 16 residues. Trimming removed 3 bases from V and 9 bases from J; junction bases left unmatched: 9. The V gene's germline CDR1 is MNHGY and CDR2 SVAAGI. Here the CDR3 reads CASSYPSDRGHQKLFF. CDR3 coding DNA: TGTGCCAGCAGTTACCCCTCGGACAGGGGGCACCAAAAACTGTTTTTT.

The chain's CDR3 is CASRRDRSSYNSPLHF. CDR3 nucleotides: TGTGCCAGCAGGCGAGACAGGAGCTCCTATAATTCACCCCTCCACTTT. The V gene is TRBV7-9, the J gene TRBJ1-6, with a possible D match to TRBD1 (6 bases). The CDR3 contains 16 residues. Trimming shortened V by 6 bases and J by 0 bases, and 12 bases separated the two germline ends. Germline V lookup: CDR1 SEHNR, CDR2 FQNEAQ (reference sequence).

V and J are TRBV7-9 and TRBJ1-2; a weak D match, TRBD1 (6 bases). The V end was cut by 1 base, the J end by 5 bases, with 11 bases between. This CDR3 is built from 14 residues. The germline gives CDR1 SEHNR, CDR2 FQNEAQ (reference sequence). CDR3: CASSLEGDGYGYTF. The CDR3 DNA reads TGTGCCAGCAGCTTAGAGGGGGACGGATATGGCTACACCTTC. The full variable domain, with the rest looked up from reference TRBV7-9 and TRBJ1-2, is DTGVSQNPRHKITKRGQNVTFRCDPISEHNRLYWYRQTLGQGPEFLTYFQNEAQLEKSRLLSDRFSAERPKGSFSTLEIQRTEQGDSAMYLCASSLEGDGYGYTFGSGTRLTVV.

The chain uses TRBV27 and TRBJ2-1; TRBD1 matches at 7 bases. CDR1 is MNHEY, CDR2 SMNVEV, per germline (reference sequence). CDR3 size: 15 residues. Trimming removed 6 bases from V and 8 bases from J; junction bases left unmatched: 13. The CDR3 spells CASRYLDRPGHEQFF. The CDR3 DNA is TGTGCCAGCAGATACCTGGACAGGCCCGGGCATGAGCAGTTCTTC.

V is TRBV2 and J is TRBJ1-2, with TRBD1 matching over 8 bases. CDR3 length equals 12 residues. Trimming removed 10 bases from V and 8 bases from J; junction bases left unmatched: 9. Germline CDR1 and CDR2: SNHLY and FYNNEI. The CDR3 sequence: CAKSGGAKGYTF. The CDR3 DNA is TGTGCCAAATCAGGGGGCGCGAAGGGCTACACCTTC.

This clone was seen once. DNA for the CDR3: TGTGCCAGCAGTCGGAACCGCGGGCAGCATGGCTACACCTTC. Protein product: CASSRNRGQHGYTF. J is TRBJ1-2 and V is TRBV21-1. TRBV21-1 is recorded as a pseudogene. This CDR3 has 14 amino acids.

This clone was counted once. This chain joins TRBV7-2 and TRBJ2-1, with D uncertain. CDR3 length: 14 amino acids. V dropped 2 bases and J dropped 4 bases, with 9 bases sitting between them. The germline V gene encodes CDR1 SGHTA and CDR2 FQGNSA. The CDR3 DNA reads as TGTGCCAGCAGCTTATATGGCAGATACAATGAGCAGTTCTTC. Translated: CASSLYGRYNEQFF.

This chain uses TRBV9 with TRBJ2-5, with TRBD2 matching 8 bases. The germline V gene has CDR1 SGDLS and CDR2 YYNGEE. The CDR3 sequence is 15 residues long. V was pared by 4 bases and J by 4 bases, with 9 bases of the junction left unmatched. The CDR3 protein is CASSISSGGPETQYF. CDR3 sequence (DNA): TGTGCCAGCAGCATCTCGAGCGGGGGCCCAGAGACCCAGTACTTC.

The chain couples TRBV7-9 to TRBJ2-2; the D gene is possibly TRBD2 (6 bases). There are 18 residues in the CDR3. The V gene lost 2 bases and the J gene lost 1 base, with 17 bases spanning the gap. Germline lookup yields CDR1 SEHNR and CDR2 FQNEAQ (reference sequence). The CDR3 bases are TGTGCCAGCAGCTTACCCCGGCGGCTAGCGAGGAACACCGGGGAGCTGTTTTTT. Its protein product is CASSLPRRLARNTGELFF.

A note on this clone: This sample includes further DNA sequences coding for the same CDR3. The chain links TRBV19 to TRBJ1-5; D gene unclear. The CDR3 has 15 amino acids. The germline gives CDR1 LNHDA, CDR2 SQIVND (reference sequence). Trimming took off 3 bases at V and 0 bases at J, with 9 bases between the two ends. CDR3 in amino acids: CASSIRGYSNQPQHF. CDR3 coding DNA: TGTGCCAGTAGTATCCGCGGGTATAGCAATCAGCCCCAGCATTTT. Complete variable domain (other parts from reference TRBV19 and TRBJ1-5): DGGITQSPKYLFRKEGQNVTLSCEQNLNHDAMYWYRQDPGQGLRLIYYSQIVNDFQKGDIAEGYSVSREKKESFPLTVTSAQKNPTAFYLCASSIRGYSNQPQHFGDGTRLSIL.

The V call is TRBV28, the J call TRBJ1-2, with 9 nucleotides matching TRBD1. The CDR3 totals 15 residues. Germline V gene data show CDR1 as MDHEN and CDR2 as SYDVKM. Trimming took 5 bases from V and 6 from J; bases not matched to a gene: 10. The CDR3 is CASSLWDRDFDGYTF. CDR3 coding DNA: TGTGCCAGCAGTCTCTGGGACAGGGACTTTGATGGCTACACCTTC.

The chain joins TRBV6-1 to TRBJ1-3, with a weak D call TRBD1 (6 bases). V was pared by 7 bases and J by 0 bases, with 13 bases between. This CDR3 has 15 amino acids. Germline V lookup: CDR1 MNHNS, CDR2 SASEGT. CDR3 in DNA: TGTGCCAGCAACGGACAGTTCGACTCTGGAAACACCATATATTTT. Translated: CASNGQFDSGNTIYF.

The J gene is TRBJ1-1, the V gene TRBV6-4, with D perhaps TRBD1 (5 bases). The CDR3 consists of 12 residues. V dropped 4 bases and J dropped 4 bases, with 7 bases sitting between them. Germline-derived CDR1 and CDR2 are MRHNA and SNTAGT. DNA of the CDR3: TGTGCCAGCAGTGGACAGTTCACTGAAGCTTTCTTT. Residues: CASSGQFTEAFF.

V and J are TRBV2 and TRBJ1-1; 8 nucleotides align to TRBD1. Losses at the gene ends were 6 bases for V and 5 bases for J; bases not matched to a gene: 5. The CDR3 consists of 13 residues. Germline V gene data show CDR1 as SNHLY and CDR2 as FYNNEI. This CDR3 reads CASRDRESTEAFF. DNA for the CDR3: TGTGCCAGCAGGGACAGGGAGTCGACTGAAGCTTTCTTT.

The chain combines TRBV11-2 with TRBJ2-7; D unclear. Trimming removed 1 base at V and 0 bases at J, with 10 bases between. The germline CDR1 and CDR2 sequences are SGHAT and FQNNGV. There are 15 residues in the CDR3. For the CDR3, the DNA is TGTGCCAGCAGCTTAGGCCCTACCTTCTCCTACGAGCAGTACTTC. It codes for CASSLGPTFSYEQYF.

The chain employs TRBV30 and TRBJ1-3, with D perhaps TRBD1 (6 bases). V lost 0 bases to trimming and J lost 0 bases, with 18 bases between them. The CDR3 loop spans 18 amino acids. Per germline, CDR1 GTSNPN and CDR2 SVGIG (reference sequence). This CDR3 is CAWSVWGHRALSGNTIYF. The DNA of the CDR3 is TGTGCCTGGAGTGTATGGGGACACCGTGCGCTCTCTGGAAACACCATATATTTT.

This chain joins TRBV7-6 and TRBJ2-3; 8 nucleotides line up with TRBD2. The germline CDR1 and CDR2 sequences are SGHVS and FNYEAQ. The CDR3 is made up of 17 amino acids. Trimming took 2 bases from V and 6 from J; bases not matched to a gene: 13. DNA of the CDR3: TGTGCCAGCAGCTTAACCCGGACTAGCTGGAGTTCCGATACGCAGTATTTT. This translates into CASSLTRTSWSSDTQYF.

V is TRBV7-9 and J is TRBJ2-5, with D perhaps TRBD1 (7 bases). V was cut by 4 bases and J by 5 bases, with 26 bases left in between. The CDR3 is made up of 18 amino acids. The germline V gene encodes CDR1 SEHNR and CDR2 FQNEAQ (reference sequence). The CDR3 sequence is CASSSSLTGIGAGETQYF. DNA for the CDR3: TGTGCCAGCAGCTCGTCCTTGACAGGGATAGGGGCGGGGGAGACCCAGTACTTC. Filled out from reference TRBV7-9 and TRBJ2-5, the complete variable domain reads DTGVSQNPRHKITKRGQNVTFRCDPISEHNRLYWYRQTLGQGPEFLTYFQNEAQLEKSRLLSDRFSAERPKGSFSTLEIQRTEQGDSAMYLCASSSSLTGIGAGETQYFGPGTRLLVL.

This clone was seen only a few times. J is TRBJ2-7 and V is TRBV5-1; D is possibly TRBD2 (5 bases). This CDR3 has 14 amino acids. CDR1 is SGHRS, CDR2 YFSETQ, per germline. V was clipped by 5 bases and J by 3 bases, with 15 bases between them. CDR3 amino acids: CASRLTWGDYEQYF. The CDR3 DNA reads as TGCGCCAGCAGACTAACTTGGGGAGACTACGAGCAGTACTTC.